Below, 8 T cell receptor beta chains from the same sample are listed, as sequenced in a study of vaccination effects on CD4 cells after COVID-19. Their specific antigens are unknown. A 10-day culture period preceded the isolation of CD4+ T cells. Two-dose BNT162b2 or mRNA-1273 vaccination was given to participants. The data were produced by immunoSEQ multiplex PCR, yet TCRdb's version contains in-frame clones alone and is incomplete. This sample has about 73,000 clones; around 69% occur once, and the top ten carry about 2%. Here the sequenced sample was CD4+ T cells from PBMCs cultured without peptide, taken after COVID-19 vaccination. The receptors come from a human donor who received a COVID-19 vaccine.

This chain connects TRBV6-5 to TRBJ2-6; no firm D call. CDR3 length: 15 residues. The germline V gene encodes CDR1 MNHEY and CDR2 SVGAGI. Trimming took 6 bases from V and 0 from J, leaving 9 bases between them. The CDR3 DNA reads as TGTGCCAGCAGCCTTTCCTACTCTGGGGCCAACGTCCTGACTTTC. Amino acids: CASSLSYSGANVLTF.

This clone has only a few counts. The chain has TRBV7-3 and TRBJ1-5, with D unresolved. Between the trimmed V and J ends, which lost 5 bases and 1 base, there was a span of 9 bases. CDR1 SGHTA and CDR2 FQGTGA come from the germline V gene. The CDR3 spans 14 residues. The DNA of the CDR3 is TGTGCCAGCAGCCTGGACGGGAGCAATCAGCCCCAGCATTTT. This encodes CASSLDGSNQPQHF.

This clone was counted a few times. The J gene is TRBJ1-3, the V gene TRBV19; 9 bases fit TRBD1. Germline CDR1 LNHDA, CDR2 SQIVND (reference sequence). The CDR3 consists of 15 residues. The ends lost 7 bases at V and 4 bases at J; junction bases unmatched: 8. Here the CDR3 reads CASKPGQGAGNTIYF. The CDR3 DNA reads TGTGCCAGTAAACCGGGACAGGGTGCGGGAAACACCATATATTTT.

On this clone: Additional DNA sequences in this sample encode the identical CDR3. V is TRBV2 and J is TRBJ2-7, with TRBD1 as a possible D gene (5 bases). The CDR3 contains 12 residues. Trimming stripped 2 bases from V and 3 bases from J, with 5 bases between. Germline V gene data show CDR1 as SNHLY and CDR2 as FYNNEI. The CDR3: CASSEQGYEQYV. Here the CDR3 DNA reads TGTGCCAGCAGTGAACAGGGCTACGAGCAGTACGTC.

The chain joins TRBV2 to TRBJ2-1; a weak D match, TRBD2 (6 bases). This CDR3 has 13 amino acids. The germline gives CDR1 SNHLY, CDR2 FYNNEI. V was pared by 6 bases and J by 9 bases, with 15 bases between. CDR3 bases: TGTGCCAGCAGGAGGGAGGTCGGGGGTGAGCAGTTCTTC. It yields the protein CASRREVGGEQFF.

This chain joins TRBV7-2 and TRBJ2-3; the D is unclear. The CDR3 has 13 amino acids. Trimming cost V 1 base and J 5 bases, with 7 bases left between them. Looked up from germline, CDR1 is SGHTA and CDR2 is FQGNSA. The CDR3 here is CASSLVIIDTQYF. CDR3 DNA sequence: TGTGCCAGCAGCTTAGTTATAATAGATACGCAGTATTTT.

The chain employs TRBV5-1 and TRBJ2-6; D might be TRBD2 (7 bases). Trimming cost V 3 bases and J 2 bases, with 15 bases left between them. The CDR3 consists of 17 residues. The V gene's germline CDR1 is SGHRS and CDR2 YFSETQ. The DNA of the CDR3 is TGCGCCAGCAGCTATGAGATCGGGGGGCCTGGGGCCAACGTCCTGACTTTC. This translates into CASSYEIGGPGANVLTF.

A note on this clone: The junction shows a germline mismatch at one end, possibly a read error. The CDR3 DNA sequence: TGTGCCAGCAGTAACTCAGGTGCAACTAATGAAAAACTGTTTTTT. Translating gives CASSNSGATNEKLFF. The chain has TRBV6-6 and TRBJ1-4, with D hard to call. The germline V gene has CDR1 MNHNY and CDR2 SVGAGI (reference sequence). The CDR3 runs to 15 residues.